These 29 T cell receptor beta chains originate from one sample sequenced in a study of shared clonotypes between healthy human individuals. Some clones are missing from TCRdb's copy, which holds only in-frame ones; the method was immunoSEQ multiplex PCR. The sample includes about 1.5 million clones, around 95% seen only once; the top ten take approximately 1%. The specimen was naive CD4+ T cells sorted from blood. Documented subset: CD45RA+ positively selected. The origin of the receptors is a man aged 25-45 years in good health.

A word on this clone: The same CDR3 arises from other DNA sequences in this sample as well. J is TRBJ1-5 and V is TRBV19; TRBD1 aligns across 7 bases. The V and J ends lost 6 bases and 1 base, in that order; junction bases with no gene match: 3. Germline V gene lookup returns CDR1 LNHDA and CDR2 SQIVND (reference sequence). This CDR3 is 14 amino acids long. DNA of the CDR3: TGTGCCAGTAGCAGACAGGGAAGCAATCAGCCCCAGCATTTT. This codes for CASSRQGSNQPQHF.

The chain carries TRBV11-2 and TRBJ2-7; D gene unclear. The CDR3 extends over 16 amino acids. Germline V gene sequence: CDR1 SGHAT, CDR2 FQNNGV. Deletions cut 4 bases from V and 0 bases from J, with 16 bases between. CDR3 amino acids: CASSSNSPRGSYEQYF. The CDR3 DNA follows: TGTGCCAGCAGCTCCAATAGCCCGAGAGGCTCCTACGAGCAGTACTTC.

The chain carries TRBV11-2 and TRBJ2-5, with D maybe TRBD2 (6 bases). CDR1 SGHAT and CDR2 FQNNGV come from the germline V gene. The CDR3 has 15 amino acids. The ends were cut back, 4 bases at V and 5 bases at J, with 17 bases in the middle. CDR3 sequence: CASSSKQLAGETQYF. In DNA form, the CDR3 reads TGTGCCAGCAGCTCAAAACAACTAGCCGGGGAGACCCAGTACTTC.

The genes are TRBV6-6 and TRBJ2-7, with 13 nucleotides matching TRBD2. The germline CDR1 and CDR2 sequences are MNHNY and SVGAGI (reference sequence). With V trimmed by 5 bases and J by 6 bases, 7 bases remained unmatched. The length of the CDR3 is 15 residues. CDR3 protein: CASSSEGLAGVEQYF. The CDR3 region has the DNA TGTGCCAGCAGTAGCGAAGGACTAGCGGGAGTCGAGCAGTACTTC.

CDR3 residues: CASSPNQLALTTNTGELFF. In DNA, the CDR3 is TGTGCCAGCTCACCAAACCAGTTAGCCCTAACTACGAACACCGGGGAGCTGTTTTTT. The chain is built from TRBV18 and TRBJ2-2, with D uncertain. The germline CDR1 and CDR2 sequences are KGHSH and LQKENI. The CDR3 has 19 residues. Trimming removed 2 bases from V and 0 bases from J, with 19 bases in between.

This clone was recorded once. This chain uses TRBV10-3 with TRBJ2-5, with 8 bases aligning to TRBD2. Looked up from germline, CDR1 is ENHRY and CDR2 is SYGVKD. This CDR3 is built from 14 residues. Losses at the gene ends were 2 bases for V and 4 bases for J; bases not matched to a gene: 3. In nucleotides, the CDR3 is TGTGCCATCAGTGAGGGACTAGCCGGAGAGACCCAGTACTTC. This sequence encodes CAISEGLAGETQYF.

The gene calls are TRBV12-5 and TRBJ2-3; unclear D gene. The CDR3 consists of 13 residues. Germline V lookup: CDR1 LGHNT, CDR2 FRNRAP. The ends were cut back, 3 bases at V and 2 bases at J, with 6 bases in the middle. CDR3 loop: CASGLHTTDTQYF. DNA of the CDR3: TGTGCTAGTGGTTTACATACCACAGATACGCAGTATTTT.

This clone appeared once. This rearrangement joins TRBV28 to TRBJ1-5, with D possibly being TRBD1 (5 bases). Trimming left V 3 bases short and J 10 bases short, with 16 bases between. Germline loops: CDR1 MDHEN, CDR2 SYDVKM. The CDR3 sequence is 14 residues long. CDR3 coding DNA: TGTGCCAGCAGTTTTCCCAGGGACGCAGGACCCCAGCATTTT. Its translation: CASSFPRDAGPQHF.

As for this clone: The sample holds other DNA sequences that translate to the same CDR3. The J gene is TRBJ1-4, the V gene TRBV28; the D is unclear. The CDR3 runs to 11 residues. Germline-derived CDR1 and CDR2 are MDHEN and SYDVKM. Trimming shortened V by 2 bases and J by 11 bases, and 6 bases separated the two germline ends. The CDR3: CASSLGGKLFF. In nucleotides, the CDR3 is TGTGCCAGCAGTTTAGGAGGGAAACTGTTTTTT.

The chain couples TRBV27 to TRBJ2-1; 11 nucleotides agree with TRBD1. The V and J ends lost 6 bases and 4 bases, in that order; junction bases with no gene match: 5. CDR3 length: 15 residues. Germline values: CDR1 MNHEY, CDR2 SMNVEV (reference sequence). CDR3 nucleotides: TGTGCCAGCAGAAGAGGGACAGGGGGGTACAATGAGCAGTTCTTC. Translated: CASRRGTGGYNEQFF.

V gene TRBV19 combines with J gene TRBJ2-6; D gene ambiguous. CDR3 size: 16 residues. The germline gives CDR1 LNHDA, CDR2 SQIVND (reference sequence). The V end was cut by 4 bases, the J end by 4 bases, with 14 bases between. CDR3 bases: TGTGCCAGTAGTACACGGACGGATCCAGGGGCCAACGTCCTGACTTTC. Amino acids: CASSTRTDPGANVLTF. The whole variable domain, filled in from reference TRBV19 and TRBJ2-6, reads DGGITQSPKYLFRKEGQNVTLSCEQNLNHDAMYWYRQDPGQGLRLIYYSQIVNDFQKGDIAEGYSVSREKKESFPLTVTSAQKNPTAFYLCASSTRTDPGANVLTFGAGSRLTVL.

CDR3 DNA sequence: TGTGCCAGCAGTTTAGCAGGGTCCCTTCAGCCCCAGCATTTT. It codes for CASSLAGSLQPQHF. V usage is TRBV28 and J usage is TRBJ1-5, with D possibly matching TRBD1 (5 bases). Trimming removed 2 bases at V and 6 bases at J, with 11 bases between. CDR1 and CDR2 (germline): MDHEN, SYDVKM. The length of the CDR3 is 14 residues.

This chain's CDR3 is CASSATRDRGEKLFF. The CDR3 DNA sequence: TGTGCCAGCAGCGCCACCCGGGACAGGGGTGAAAAACTGTTTTTT. The rearrangement joins TRBV7-9 to TRBJ1-4, with 10 bases aligning to TRBD1. Germline loops: CDR1 SEHNR, CDR2 FQNEAQ (reference sequence). Unmatched junction bases numbered 7, after V lost 5 bases and J lost 7 bases. CDR3 length: 15 amino acids.

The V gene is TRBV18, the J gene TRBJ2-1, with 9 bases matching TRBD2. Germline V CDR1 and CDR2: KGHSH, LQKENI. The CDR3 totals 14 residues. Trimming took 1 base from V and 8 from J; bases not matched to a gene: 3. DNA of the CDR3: TGTGCCAGCTCACCACGGGCTAGCGGGGATGAGCAGTTCTTC. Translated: CASSPRASGDEQFF.

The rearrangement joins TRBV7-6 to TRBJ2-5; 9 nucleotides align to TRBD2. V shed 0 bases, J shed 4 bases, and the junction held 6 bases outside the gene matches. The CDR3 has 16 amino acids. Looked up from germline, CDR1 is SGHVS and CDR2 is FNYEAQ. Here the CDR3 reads CASSLASGRMGETQYF. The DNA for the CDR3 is TGTGCCAGCAGCTTAGCTAGCGGGAGAATGGGAGAGACCCAGTACTTC.

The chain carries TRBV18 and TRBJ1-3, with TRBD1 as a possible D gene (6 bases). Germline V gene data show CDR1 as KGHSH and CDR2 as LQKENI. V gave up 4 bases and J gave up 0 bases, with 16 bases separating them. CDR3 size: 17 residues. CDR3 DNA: TGTGCCAGCTCACGCCCCGACAGGACCTTCTCTGGAAACACCATATATTTT. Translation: CASSRPDRTFSGNTIYF.

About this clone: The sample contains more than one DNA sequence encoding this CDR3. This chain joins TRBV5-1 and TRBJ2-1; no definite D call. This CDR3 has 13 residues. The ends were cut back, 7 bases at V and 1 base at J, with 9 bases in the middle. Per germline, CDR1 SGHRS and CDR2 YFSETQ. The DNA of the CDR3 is TGCGCCAGCGCCCTGGATTCCTACAATGAGCAGTTCTTC. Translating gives CASALDSYNEQFF. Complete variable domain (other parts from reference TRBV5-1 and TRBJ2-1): KAGVTQTPRYLIKTRGQQVTLSCSPISGHRSVSWYQQTPGQGLQFLFEYFSETQRNKGNFPGRFSGRQFSNSRSEMNVSTLELGDSALYLCASALDSYNEQFFGPGTRLTVL.

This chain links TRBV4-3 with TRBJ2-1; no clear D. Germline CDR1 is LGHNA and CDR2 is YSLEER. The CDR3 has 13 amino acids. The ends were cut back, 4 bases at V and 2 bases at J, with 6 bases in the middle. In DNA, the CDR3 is TGCGCCAGCAGCCTTGGGACCTACAATGAGCAGTTCTTC. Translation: CASSLGTYNEQFF.

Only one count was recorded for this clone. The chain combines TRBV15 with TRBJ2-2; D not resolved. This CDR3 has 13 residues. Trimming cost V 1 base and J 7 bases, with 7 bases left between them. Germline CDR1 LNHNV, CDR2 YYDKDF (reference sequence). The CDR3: CATSRVDGGELFF. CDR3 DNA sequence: TGTGCCACCAGCAGAGTCGATGGCGGGGAGCTGTTTTTT.

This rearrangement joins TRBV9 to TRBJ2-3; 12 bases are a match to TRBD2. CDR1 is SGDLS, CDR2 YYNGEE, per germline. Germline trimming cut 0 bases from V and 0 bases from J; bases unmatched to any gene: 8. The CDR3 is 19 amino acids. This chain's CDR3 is CASSVGRTSGIPSTDTQYF. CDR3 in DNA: TGTGCCAGCAGCGTAGGACGGACTAGCGGGATTCCTAGCACAGATACGCAGTATTTT.

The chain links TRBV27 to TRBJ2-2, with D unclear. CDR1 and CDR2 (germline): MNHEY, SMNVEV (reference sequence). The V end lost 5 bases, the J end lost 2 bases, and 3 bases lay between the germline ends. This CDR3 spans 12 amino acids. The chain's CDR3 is CASSTNTGELFF. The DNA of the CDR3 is TGTGCCAGCAGTACTAACACCGGGGAGCTGTTTTTT.

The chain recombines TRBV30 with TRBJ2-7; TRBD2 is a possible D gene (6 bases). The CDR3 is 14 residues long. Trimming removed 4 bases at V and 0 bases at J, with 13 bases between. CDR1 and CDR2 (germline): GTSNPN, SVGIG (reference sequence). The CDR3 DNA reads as TGTGCCTGGAACCCAGGGAGGTCCTCCTACGAGCAGTACTTC. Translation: CAWNPGRSSYEQYF.

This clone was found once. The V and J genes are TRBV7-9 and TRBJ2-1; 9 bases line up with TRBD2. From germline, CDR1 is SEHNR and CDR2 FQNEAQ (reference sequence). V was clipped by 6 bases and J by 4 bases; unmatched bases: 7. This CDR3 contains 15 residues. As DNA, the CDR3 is TGTGCCAGCAGATCCGGGACTAGCAGTTACAATGAGCAGTTCTTC. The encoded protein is CASRSGTSSYNEQFF.

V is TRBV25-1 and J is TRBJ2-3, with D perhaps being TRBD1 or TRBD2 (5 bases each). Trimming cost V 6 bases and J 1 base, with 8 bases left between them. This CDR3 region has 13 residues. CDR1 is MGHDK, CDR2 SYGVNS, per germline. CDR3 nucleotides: TGTGCCAGCAGCCGGGGCGGCACAGATACGCAGTATTTT. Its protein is CASSRGGTDTQYF. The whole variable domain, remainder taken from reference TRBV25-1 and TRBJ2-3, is EADIYQTPRYLVIGTGKKITLECSQTMGHDKMYWYQQDPGMELHLIHYSYGVNSTEKGDLSSESTVSRIRTEHFPLTLESARPSHTSQYLCASSRGGTDTQYFGPGTRLTVL.

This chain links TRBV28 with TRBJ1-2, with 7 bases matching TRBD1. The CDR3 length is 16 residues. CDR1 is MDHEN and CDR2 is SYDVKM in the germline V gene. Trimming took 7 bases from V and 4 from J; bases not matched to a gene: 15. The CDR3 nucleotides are TGTGCCAGCAACCCGGAAGGGGCAGGGGGAACCTATGGCTACACCTTC. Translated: CASNPEGAGGTYGYTF.

The CDR3 loop reads CASSLVAGGPNEQFF. The CDR3 DNA is TGCGCCAGCAGCTTGGTAGCGGGAGGGCCGAATGAGCAGTTCTTC. The chain couples TRBV5-1 to TRBJ2-1; 11 nucleotides line up with TRBD2. The CDR3 sequence is 15 residues long. V dropped 0 bases and J dropped 7; count of bases not matched to a gene: 3. CDR1 SGHRS and CDR2 YFSETQ come from the germline V gene.

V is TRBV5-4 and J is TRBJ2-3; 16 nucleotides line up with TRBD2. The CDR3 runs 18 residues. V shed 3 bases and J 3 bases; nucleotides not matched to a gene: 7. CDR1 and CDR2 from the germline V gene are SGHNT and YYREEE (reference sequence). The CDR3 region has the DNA TGTGCCAGCAGCTCGGAAGGGACTAGCGGGAGGGCGACAGATACGCAGTATTTT. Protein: CASSSEGTSGRATDTQYF.

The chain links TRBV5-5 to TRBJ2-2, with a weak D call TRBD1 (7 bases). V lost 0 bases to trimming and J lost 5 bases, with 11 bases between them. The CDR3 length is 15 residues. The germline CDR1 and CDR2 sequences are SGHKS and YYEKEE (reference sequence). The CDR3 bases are TGTGCCAGCAGCTTGGCGGCAGGGGGGACCGGGGAGCTGTTTTTT. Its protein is CASSLAAGGTGELFF.

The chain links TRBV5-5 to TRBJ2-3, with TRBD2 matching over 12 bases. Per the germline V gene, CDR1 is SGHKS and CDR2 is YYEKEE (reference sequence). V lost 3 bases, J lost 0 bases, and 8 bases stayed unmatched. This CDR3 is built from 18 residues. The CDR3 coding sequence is TGTGCCAGCAGCTACCACAGTGGGACTAGCGGGAGCACAGATACGCAGTATTTT. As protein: CASSYHSGTSGSTDTQYF.